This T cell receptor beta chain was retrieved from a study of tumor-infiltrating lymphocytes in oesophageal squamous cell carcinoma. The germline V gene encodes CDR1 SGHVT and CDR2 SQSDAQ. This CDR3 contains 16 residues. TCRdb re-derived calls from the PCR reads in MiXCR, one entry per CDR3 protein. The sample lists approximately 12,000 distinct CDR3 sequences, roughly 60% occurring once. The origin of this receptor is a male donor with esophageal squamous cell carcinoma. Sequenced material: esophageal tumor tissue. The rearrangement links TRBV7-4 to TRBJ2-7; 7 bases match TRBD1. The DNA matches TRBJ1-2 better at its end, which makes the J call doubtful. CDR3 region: CASSYRGQRANYGYTF. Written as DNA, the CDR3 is TGTGCCAGCAGCTATAGGGGGCAACGTGCTAACTATGGCTACACCTTC.